The next 14 T cell receptor beta chains were all read from a single sample in a study of regulatory T cells in long-lasting Graves disease. Time point denoted: newly diagnosed GD, antithyroid drugs for less than 3 months. PBMC RNA served as the TCR library source. In building TCR beta libraries, iRepertoire HTBI primers were used together with Arm-PCR of CDR3 regions. TCRdb processed the multiplex PCR reads anew with MiXCR; each CDR3 protein has one entry. The sample has roughly 420,000 distinct CDR3 sequences, around 17% seen once. This same sample was also part of a study on T cells in Graves' hyperthyroidism and ophthalmopathy.

The sample in question was peripheral blood mononuclear cells (PBMCs), obtained at new diagnosis, from a patient treated with antithyroid drugs. All receptors derive from a woman in her 30s with Graves disease.

The table lists this clonotype with a few counts. The genes are TRBV27 and TRBJ2-1; no definite D call. Per germline, CDR1 MNHEY and CDR2 SMNVEV (reference sequence). V shed 5 bases and J shed 10 bases, with 12 bases lying between them. The CDR3 length is 12 residues. The CDR3 here is CASSALDDEQFF. DNA for the CDR3: TGTGCCAGCAGTGCATTGGACGACGAGCAGTTCTTC.

This clonotype was seen a few times. A much bigger clone sits one base away, suggesting this may be a read error. Here the CDR3 reads CAGSSRTIGETQYF. The CDR3 DNA reads as TGTGCCGGCAGCTCGCGGACCATCGGAGAGACCCAGTACTTC. V and J are TRBV7-2 and TRBJ2-1; D uncertain. The end of the DNA fits TRBJ2-5 better, so the J call may be wrong. The germline V gene has CDR1 SGHTA and CDR2 FQGNSA. The CDR3 loop spans 14 amino acids.

This clonotype was recorded many times. The chain combines TRBV28 with TRBJ1-1, with 8 bases fitting TRBD1. There are 16 residues in the CDR3. Trimming at V came to 0 bases and at J to 0 bases, leaving 3 bases not matched to a gene. Germline lookup yields CDR1 MDHEN and CDR2 SYDVKM. CDR3 sequence: CASSLWTGAMNTEAFF. The CDR3 DNA reads as TGTGCCAGCAGTTTATGGACAGGGGCGATGAACACTGAAGCTTTCTTT.

This clonotype has at least ten counts. V and J are TRBV30 and TRBJ2-7; perhaps TRBD2 as D (6 bases). V was cut by 8 bases and J by 6 bases, with 14 bases left in between. Germline values: CDR1 GTSNPN, CDR2 SVGIG (reference sequence). This CDR3 has 11 residues. CDR3 sequence reads: CALARDFEQYF. The CDR3 bases are TGTGCCCTTGCCCGGGACTTCGAGCAGTACTTC.

This clonotype was found many times. The rearrangement joins TRBV28 to TRBJ1-1; D gene uncertain. CDR1 and CDR2 (germline): MDHEN, SYDVKM. This CDR3 is built from 12 residues. Trimming removed 3 bases at V and 7 bases at J, with 9 bases between. CDR3 loop: CASSLAPREAFF. The CDR3 DNA reads TGTGCCAGCAGTTTGGCCCCCCGTGAAGCTTTCTTT.

This clonotype was seen a few times. Written as DNA, the CDR3 is TGTGCCAGCTCACTTAGACATCCACCCAGGAACACCGGGGAGCTGTTTTTT. Protein sequence: CASSLRHPPRNTGELFF. The gene calls are TRBV18 and TRBJ2-2; D is ambiguous. The CDR3 extends over 17 amino acids. Trimming took 4 bases from V and 1 from J, leaving 16 bases between them. Looked up from germline, CDR1 is KGHSH and CDR2 is LQKENI.

With regard to this clonotype: This sequence is one base from a far larger clone and is likely a read error. The chain couples TRBV5-1 to TRBJ2-5; a weak D match, TRBD2 (6 bases). Germline V gene data show CDR1 as SGHRS and CDR2 as YFSETQ. CDR3 length: 15 residues. V lost 0 bases, J lost 11 bases, and 20 bases lay in between. CDR3 amino acids: CASSLDTGAYNEQYF. CDR3 DNA: TGCGCCAGCAGCTTGGATACGGGAGCATACAATGAGCAGTACTTC. Together with reference TRBV5-1 and TRBJ2-5, the CDR3 gives the full variable domain: KAGVTQTPRYLIKTRGQQVTLSCSPISGHRSVSWYQQTPGQGLQFLFEYFSETQRNKGNFPGRFSGRQFSNSRSEMNVSTLELGDSALYLCASSLDTGAYNEQYFGPGTRLLVL.

This clonotype was detected many times. The V and J genes are TRBV12-3 or TRBV12-4 and TRBJ2-5, with a tentative D call TRBD1 (6 bases). The CDR3 runs to 13 residues. The V gene lost 10 bases and the J gene lost 0 bases, with 12 bases spanning the gap. The CDR3 spells CATAQGYQETQYF. The CDR3 bases are TGTGCCACCGCGCAGGGGTACCAAGAGACCCAGTACTTC.

Many counts were recorded for this clonotype. The chain joins TRBV5-1 to TRBJ2-3; 10 bases agree with TRBD2. V dropped 0 bases and J dropped 0; count of bases not matched to a gene: 1. Per germline, CDR1 SGHRS and CDR2 YFSETQ. The CDR3 is 16 residues long. The CDR3 region has the DNA TGCGCCAGCAGCTTGGGACTAGCGGGCAGCACAGATACGCAGTATTTT. Residues: CASSLGLAGSTDTQYF.

CDR3 sequence: CASSQMYNEQFF. CDR3 coding DNA: TGTGCCAGCAGCCAGATGTACAATGAGCAGTTCTTC. The chain couples TRBV6-1 to TRBJ2-1; D remains unclear. Germline-derived CDR1 and CDR2 are MNHNS and SASEGT. The CDR3 runs to 12 residues. The germline V and J ends were trimmed by 6 bases and 4 bases, with 7 bases remaining between them.

This clonotype was seen at least ten times. The V gene is TRBV25-1, the J gene TRBJ2-7; either TRBD1 or TRBD2 may supply D (5 bases each). Germline V gives CDR1 MGHDK, CDR2 SYGVNS. V dropped 5 bases and J dropped 2 bases, with 13 bases sitting between them. The CDR3 spans 14 residues. The CDR3 DNA follows: TGTGCCAGCAGTTGGACCGGGGCAGCCTACGAGCAGTACTTC. Protein: CASSWTGAAYEQYF.

This chain connects TRBV14 to TRBJ2-1; D is perhaps TRBD2 (6 bases). CDR3 size: 13 residues. Trimming removed 0 bases from V and 13 bases from J, with 13 bases in between. The germline gives CDR1 SGHDN, CDR2 FVKESK. The CDR3 loop reads CASSQDPIAEQFF. The CDR3 region has the DNA TGTGCCAGCAGCCAAGATCCGATAGCGGAACAGTTCTTC.

This clonotype was seen ten or more times. V usage is TRBV10-3 and J usage is TRBJ2-1, with TRBD2 matching 9 bases. This CDR3 region has 16 residues. In germline, CDR1 is ENHRY, CDR2 SYGVKD. The V and J ends lost 1 base and 9 bases, in that order; junction bases with no gene match: 10. The chain's CDR3 is CAISELLAGIGSEQFF. The CDR3 DNA reads TGTGCCATCAGTGAGTTGCTAGCGGGAATTGGGAGTGAGCAGTTCTTC.

This clonotype was detected many times. This chain connects TRBV9 to TRBJ1-3; D may be TRBD1 (6 bases). V was cut by 0 bases and J by 4 bases, with 14 bases left in between. Germline V gene data show CDR1 as SGDLS and CDR2 as YYNGEE. This CDR3 has 16 amino acids. In DNA, the CDR3 is TGTGCCAGCAGCGTAGCCGGGGGGCTAAGAGGAAACACCATATATTTT. Its protein is CASSVAGGLRGNTIYF.